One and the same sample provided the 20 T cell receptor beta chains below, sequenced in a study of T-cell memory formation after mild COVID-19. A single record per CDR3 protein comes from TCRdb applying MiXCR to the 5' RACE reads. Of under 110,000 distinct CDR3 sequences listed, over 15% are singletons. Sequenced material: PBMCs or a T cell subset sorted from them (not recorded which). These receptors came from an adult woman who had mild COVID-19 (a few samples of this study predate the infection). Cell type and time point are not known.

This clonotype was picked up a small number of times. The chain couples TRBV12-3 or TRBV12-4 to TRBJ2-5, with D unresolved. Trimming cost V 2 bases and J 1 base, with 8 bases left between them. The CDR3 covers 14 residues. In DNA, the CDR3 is TGTGCCAGCAGTTTAAAGGGCTCCCAAGAGACCCAGTACTTC. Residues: CASSLKGSQETQYF.

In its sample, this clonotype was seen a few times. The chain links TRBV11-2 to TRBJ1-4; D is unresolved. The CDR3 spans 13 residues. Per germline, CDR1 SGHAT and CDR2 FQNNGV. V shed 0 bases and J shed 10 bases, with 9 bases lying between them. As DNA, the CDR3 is TGTGCCAGCAGCTTAGACCTACTAGCAAAACTGTTTTTT. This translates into CASSLDLLAKLFF.

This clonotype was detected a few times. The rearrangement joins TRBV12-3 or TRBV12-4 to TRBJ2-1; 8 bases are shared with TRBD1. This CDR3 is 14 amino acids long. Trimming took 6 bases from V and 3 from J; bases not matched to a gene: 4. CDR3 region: CASRGQGYYNEQFF. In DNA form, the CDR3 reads TGTGCCAGCAGAGGACAGGGCTACTACAATGAGCAGTTCTTC.

CDR3 protein: CASSNRTGTLNTEAFF. CDR3 DNA sequence: TGTGCCAGCAGTAACCGGACAGGGACTCTGAACACTGAAGCTTTCTTT. The V gene is TRBV12-3 or TRBV12-4, the J gene TRBJ1-1; 8 positions agree with TRBD1. CDR3 length: 16 residues. Trimming at V came to 5 bases and at J to 0 bases, leaving 8 bases not matched to a gene.

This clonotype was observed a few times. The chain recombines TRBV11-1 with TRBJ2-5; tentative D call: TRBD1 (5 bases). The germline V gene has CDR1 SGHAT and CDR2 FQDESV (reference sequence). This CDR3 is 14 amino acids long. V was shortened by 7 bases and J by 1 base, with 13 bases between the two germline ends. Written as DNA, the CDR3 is TGTGCCAGCAACCTCCGGACACCCCAAGAGACCCAGTACTTC. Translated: CASNLRTPQETQYF. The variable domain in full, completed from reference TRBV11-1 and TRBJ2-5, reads EAEVAQSPRYKITEKSQAVAFWCDPISGHATLYWYRQILGQGPELLVQFQDESVVDDSQLPKDRFSAERLKGVDSTLKIQPAELGDSAMYLCASNLRTPQETQYFGPGTRLLVL.

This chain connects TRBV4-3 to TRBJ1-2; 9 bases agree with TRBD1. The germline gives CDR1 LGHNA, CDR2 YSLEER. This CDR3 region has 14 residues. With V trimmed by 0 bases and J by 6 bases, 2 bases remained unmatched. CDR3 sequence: CASSQDRTGDGYTF. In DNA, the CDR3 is TGCGCCAGCAGCCAAGACAGGACAGGGGATGGCTACACCTTC.

The CDR3 region is CSVELPYEQYF. The CDR3 bases are TGCAGCGTTGAACTTCCATACGAGCAGTACTTC. The V call is TRBV29-1, the J call TRBJ2-7; the D is unclear. Germline V gives CDR1 SQVTM, CDR2 ANQGSEA. CDR3 size: 11 residues. V was trimmed by 2 bases and J by 4 bases, leaving 6 bases between them.

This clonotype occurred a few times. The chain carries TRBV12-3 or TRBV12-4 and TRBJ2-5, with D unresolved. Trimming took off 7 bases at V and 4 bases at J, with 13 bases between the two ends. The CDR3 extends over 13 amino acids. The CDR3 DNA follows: TGTGCCAGCATGGTTACATGGACAGAGACCCAGTACTTC. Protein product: CASMVTWTETQYF.

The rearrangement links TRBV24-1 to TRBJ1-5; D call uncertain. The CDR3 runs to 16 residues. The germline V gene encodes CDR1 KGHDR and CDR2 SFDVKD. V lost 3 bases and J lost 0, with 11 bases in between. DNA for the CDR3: TGTGCCACCAGTGATACGGGAGCGGGTAGCAATCAGCCCCAGCATTTT. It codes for CATSDTGAGSNQPQHF.

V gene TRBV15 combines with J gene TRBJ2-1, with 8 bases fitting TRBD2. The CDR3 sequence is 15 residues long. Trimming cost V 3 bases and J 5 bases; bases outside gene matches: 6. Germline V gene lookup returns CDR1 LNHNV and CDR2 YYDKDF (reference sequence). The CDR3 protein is CATSRGLGTHNEQFF. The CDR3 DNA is TGTGCCACCAGCAGGGGACTAGGGACACACAATGAGCAGTTCTTC.

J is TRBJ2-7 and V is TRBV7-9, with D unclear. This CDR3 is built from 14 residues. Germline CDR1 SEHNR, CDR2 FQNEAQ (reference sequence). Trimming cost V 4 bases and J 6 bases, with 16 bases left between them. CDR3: CASSSNWGWGEQYF. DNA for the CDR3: TGTGCCAGCAGCTCGAACTGGGGATGGGGCGAGCAGTACTTC.

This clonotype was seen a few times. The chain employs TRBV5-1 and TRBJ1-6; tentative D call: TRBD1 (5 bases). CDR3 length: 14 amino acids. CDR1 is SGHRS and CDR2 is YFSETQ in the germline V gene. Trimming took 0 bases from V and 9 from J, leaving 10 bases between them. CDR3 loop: CASSLVGEGSPLHF. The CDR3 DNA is TGCGCCAGCAGCTTGGTGGGGGAGGGTTCACCCCTCCACTTT.

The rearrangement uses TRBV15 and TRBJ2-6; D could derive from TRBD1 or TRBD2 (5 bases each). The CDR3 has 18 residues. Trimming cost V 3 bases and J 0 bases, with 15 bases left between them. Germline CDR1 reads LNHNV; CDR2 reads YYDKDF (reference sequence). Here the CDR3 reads CATSRRGRVSSGANVLTF. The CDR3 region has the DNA TGTGCCACCAGCAGGAGGGGACGGGTGAGCTCTGGGGCCAACGTCCTGACTTTC.

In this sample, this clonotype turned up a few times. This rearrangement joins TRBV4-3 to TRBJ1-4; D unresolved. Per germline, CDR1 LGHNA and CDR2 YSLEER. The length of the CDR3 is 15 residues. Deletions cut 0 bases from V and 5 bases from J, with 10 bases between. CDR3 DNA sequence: TGCGCCAGCAGCCAAGATTGGCCGAAGAATGAAAAACTGTTTTTT. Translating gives CASSQDWPKNEKLFF.

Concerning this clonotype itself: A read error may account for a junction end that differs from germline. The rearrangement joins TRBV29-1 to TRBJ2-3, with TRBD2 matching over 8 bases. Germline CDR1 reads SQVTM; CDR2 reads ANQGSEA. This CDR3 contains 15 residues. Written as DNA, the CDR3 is TGCAGCGCTGAAAAAGCGGGAGCAGGAACAGATACGCAGTATTTT. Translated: CSAEKAGAGTDTQYF.

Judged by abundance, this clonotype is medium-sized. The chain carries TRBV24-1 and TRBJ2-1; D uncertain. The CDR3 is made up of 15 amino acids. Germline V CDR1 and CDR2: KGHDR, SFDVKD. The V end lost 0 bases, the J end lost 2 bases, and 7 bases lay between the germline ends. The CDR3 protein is CATSDLQGPYNEQFF. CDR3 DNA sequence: TGTGCCACCAGTGATTTGCAAGGACCCTACAATGAGCAGTTCTTC.

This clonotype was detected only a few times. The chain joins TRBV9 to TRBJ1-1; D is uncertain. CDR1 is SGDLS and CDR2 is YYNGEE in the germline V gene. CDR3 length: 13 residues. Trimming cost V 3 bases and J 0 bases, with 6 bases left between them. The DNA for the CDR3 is TGTGCCAGCAGCGGCGGGTTGAACACTGAAGCTTTCTTT. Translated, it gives CASSGGLNTEAFF.

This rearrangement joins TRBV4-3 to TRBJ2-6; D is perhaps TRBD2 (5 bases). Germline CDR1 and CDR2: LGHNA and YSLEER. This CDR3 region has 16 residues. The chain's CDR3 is CADTTDSGTGANVLTF. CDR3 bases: TGCGCTGATACCACTGACTCCGGGACTGGGGCCAACGTCCTGACTTTC.

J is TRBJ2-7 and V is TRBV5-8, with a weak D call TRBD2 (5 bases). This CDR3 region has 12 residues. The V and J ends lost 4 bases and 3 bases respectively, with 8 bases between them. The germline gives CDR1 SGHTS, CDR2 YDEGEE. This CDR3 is CASSRTVYEQYF. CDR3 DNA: TGTGCCAGCAGCAGGACTGTCTACGAGCAGTACTTC.

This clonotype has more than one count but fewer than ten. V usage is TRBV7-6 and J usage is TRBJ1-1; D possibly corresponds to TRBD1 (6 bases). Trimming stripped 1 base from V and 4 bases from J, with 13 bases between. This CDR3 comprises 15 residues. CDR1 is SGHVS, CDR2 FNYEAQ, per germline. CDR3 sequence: CASSLGGGQATEAFF. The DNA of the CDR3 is TGTGCCAGCAGCTTAGGTGGGGGGCAGGCCACTGAAGCTTTCTTT.